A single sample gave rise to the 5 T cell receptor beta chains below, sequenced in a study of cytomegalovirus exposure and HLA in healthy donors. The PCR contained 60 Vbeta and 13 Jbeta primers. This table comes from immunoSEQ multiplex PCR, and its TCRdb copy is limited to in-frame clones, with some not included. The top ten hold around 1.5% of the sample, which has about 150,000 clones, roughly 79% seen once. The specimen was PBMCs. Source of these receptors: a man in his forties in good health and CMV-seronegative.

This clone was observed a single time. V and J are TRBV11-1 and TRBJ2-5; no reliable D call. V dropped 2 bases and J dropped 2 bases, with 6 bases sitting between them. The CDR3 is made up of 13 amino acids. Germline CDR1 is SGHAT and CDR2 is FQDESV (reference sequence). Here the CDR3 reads CASSLPSQETQYF. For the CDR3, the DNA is TGTGCCAGCAGCTTACCGTCGCAAGAGACCCAGTACTTC.

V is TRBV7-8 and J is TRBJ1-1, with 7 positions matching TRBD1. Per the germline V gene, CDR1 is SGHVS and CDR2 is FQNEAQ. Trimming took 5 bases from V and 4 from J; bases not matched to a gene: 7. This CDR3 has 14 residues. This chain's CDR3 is CASSRRDRFTEAFF. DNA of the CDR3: TGTGCCAGCAGCCGACGGGACAGATTCACTGAAGCTTTCTTT. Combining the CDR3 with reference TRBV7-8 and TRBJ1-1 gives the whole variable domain GAGVSQSPRYKVAKRGQDVALRCDPISGHVSLFWYQQALGQGPEFLTYFQNEAQLDKSGLPSDRFFAERPEGSVSTLKIQRTQQEDSAVYLCASSRRDRFTEAFFGQGTRLTVV.

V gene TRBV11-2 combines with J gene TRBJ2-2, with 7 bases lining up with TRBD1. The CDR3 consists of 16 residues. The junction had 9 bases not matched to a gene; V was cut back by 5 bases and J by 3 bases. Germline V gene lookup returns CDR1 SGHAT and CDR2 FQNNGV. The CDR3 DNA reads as TGTGCCAGCAGCCTACTAGGGGGCGCGCACACCGGGGAGCTGTTTTTT. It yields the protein CASSLLGGAHTGELFF.

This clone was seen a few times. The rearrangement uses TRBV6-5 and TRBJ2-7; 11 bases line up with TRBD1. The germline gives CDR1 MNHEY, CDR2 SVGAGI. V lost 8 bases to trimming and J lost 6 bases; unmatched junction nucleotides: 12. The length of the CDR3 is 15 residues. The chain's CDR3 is CASLAPGTGGSEQYF. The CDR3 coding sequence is TGTGCCAGCCTTGCCCCTGGGACAGGGGGTTCCGAGCAGTACTTC.

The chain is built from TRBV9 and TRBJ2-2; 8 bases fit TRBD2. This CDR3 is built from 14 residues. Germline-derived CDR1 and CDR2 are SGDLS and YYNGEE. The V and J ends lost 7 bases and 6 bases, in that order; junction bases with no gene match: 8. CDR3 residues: CASAGGEAAGELFF. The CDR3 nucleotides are TGTGCCAGCGCCGGGGGGGAGGCGGCCGGGGAGCTGTTTTTT.